These 21 T cell receptor beta chains were sequenced from one sample in a study of blood T cell repertoires in COVID-19. Method: immunoSEQ multiplex PCR; TCRdb's copy keeps in-frame clones and lacks some. The sample consists of roughly 330,000 clones, over 80% of them appearing once. Source material: peripheral blood. The receptors here all came from a man aged 25-45 years with COVID-19, enrolled during active disease.

This clone was observed a single time. The CDR3 loop reads CASSFSLAGDSYEQYF. CDR3 sequence (DNA): TGTGCCAGCAGCTTCTCACTAGCGGGGGACTCCTACGAGCAGTACTTC. The genes are TRBV7-9 and TRBJ2-7; 11 positions agree with TRBD2. This CDR3 contains 16 residues. Germline values: CDR1 SEHNR, CDR2 FQNEAQ (reference sequence). V gave up 3 bases and J gave up 0 bases; unmatched junction bases: 4.

The chain employs TRBV4-1 and TRBJ2-1; 9 bases line up with TRBD2. Trimming removed 0 bases from V and 1 base from J; junction bases left unmatched: 19. CDR1 is MGHRA, CDR2 YSYEKL, per germline. This CDR3 comprises 22 residues. The DNA of the CDR3 is TGCGCCAGCAGCCAAGATCTGGAGAAGCGGGGGGCCATCTCCATATCCTACAATGAGCAGTTCTTC. Protein: CASSQDLEKRGAISISYNEQFF.

This clone showed up just once. The V call is TRBV4-1, the J call TRBJ1-2; D perhaps matches TRBD1 (5 bases). Trimming removed 1 base at V and 2 bases at J, with 5 bases between. Germline V gene lookup returns CDR1 MGHRA and CDR2 YSYEKL. This CDR3 is 13 amino acids long. DNA of the CDR3: TGCGCCAGCAGCCAAGGGACAAACTATGGCTACACCTTC. This gives the protein CASSQGTNYGYTF.

V usage is TRBV27 and J usage is TRBJ1-2; no definite D call. This CDR3 comprises 16 residues. V lost 5 bases to trimming and J lost 5 bases, with 21 bases between them. Germline lookup yields CDR1 MNHEY and CDR2 SMNVEV (reference sequence). As DNA, the CDR3 is TGTGCCAGCAGTCAGATAGCCACACAACTTTTTTATGGCTACACCTTC. It codes for CASSQIATQLFYGYTF.

V gene TRBV19 combines with J gene TRBJ2-1; 11 positions match TRBD1. Germline-derived CDR1 and CDR2 are LNHDA and SQIVND (reference sequence). This CDR3 is built from 17 residues. V dropped 1 base and J dropped 4; count of bases not matched to a gene: 6. The CDR3 sequence: CASSIGFRDRGYNEQFF. CDR3 sequence (DNA): TGTGCCAGTAGTATAGGTTTTCGGGACAGGGGGTACAATGAGCAGTTCTTC.

The genes are TRBV7-9 and TRBJ2-5; TRBD1 aligns across 7 bases. This CDR3 contains 14 residues. With 2 bases clipped from V and 3 bases from J, the junction kept 3 bases outside the gene matches. Germline values: CDR1 SEHNR, CDR2 FQNEAQ (reference sequence). CDR3 loop: CASSLQQGKETQYF. DNA for the CDR3: TGTGCCAGCAGCTTACAACAGGGGAAAGAGACCCAGTACTTC.

This clone was detected only a few times. Written as DNA, the CDR3 is TGCGCCAGCAGCCGCGGACTCCCGGGAAACACCATATATTTT. This codes for CASSRGLPGNTIYF. The chain is built from TRBV4-3 and TRBJ1-3; no clear D gene. V was cut by 4 bases and J by 4 bases, with 11 bases left in between. The CDR3 runs 14 residues. From germline, CDR1 is LGHNA and CDR2 YSLEER.

This chain joins TRBV7-3 and TRBJ2-3, with TRBD1 matching 8 bases. CDR3 size: 17 residues. V trimming: 5 bases; J trimming: 0 bases; junction bases outside the gene matches: 10. Germline-derived CDR1 and CDR2 are SGHTA and FQGTGA. CDR3 sequence reads: CASSLEGQEYSTDTQYF. The CDR3 nucleotides read TGTGCCAGCAGCCTAGAGGGACAGGAATATAGCACAGATACGCAGTATTTT.

The chain has TRBV24-1 and TRBJ2-1; 8 bases match TRBD2. Germline loops: CDR1 KGHDR, CDR2 SFDVKD. The CDR3 length is 12 residues. J was trimmed by 10 bases and V by 3 bases; bases with no gene match: 1. DNA for the CDR3: TGTGCCACCAGTGATAGCGGGAGAGAGCAGTTCTTC. It codes for CATSDSGREQFF.

This chain links TRBV19 with TRBJ1-5, with 10 positions matching TRBD1. V shed 5 bases and J 6 bases; nucleotides not matched to a gene: 4. The V gene's germline CDR1 is LNHDA and CDR2 SQIVND (reference sequence). This CDR3 is 14 amino acids long. CDR3 sequence reads: CASSLGQGVQPQHF. In nucleotides, the CDR3 is TGTGCCAGTAGTCTCGGACAGGGGGTTCAGCCCCAGCATTTT.

This chain connects TRBV19 to TRBJ1-2; no clear D gene. The length of the CDR3 is 12 residues. V lost 1 base and J 7 bases, leaving 7 bases between the germline ends. Germline assignment: CDR1 LNHDA and CDR2 SQIVND (reference sequence). The CDR3 DNA reads TGTGCCAGTAGTATAGGTGGCACTGGCTACACCTTC. It encodes CASSIGGTGYTF.

V is TRBV10-3 and J is TRBJ1-5; D is unresolved. CDR3 length: 18 residues. Germline V CDR1 and CDR2: ENHRY, SYGVKD. Trimming left V 7 bases short and J 5 bases short, with 27 bases between. CDR3 DNA: TGTGCCATCAAGGACGGGTCAGCCGAACGAGGGTTTCATCAGCCCCAGCATTTT. This sequence encodes CAIKDGSAERGFHQPQHF.

The rearrangement links TRBV11-1 to TRBJ2-7; tentative D call: TRBD1 (5 bases). This CDR3 is built from 14 residues. The V gene lost 5 bases and the J gene lost 1 base, with 12 bases spanning the gap. Looked up from germline, CDR1 is SGHAT and CDR2 is FQDESV (reference sequence). CDR3 loop: CASSPGADSYEQYF. Written as DNA, the CDR3 is TGTGCCAGCAGCCCTGGGGCAGATTCCTACGAGCAGTACTTC.

The V gene is TRBV18, the J gene TRBJ2-7; TRBD2 matches at 11 bases. CDR3 length equals 15 residues. The J segment lost 3 bases and the V segment lost 6 bases, leaving 7 bases of the junction unmatched. Germline-derived CDR1 and CDR2 are KGHSH and LQKENI. The CDR3 nucleotides read TGTGCCAGCTCGTCCACTAGCGGGAGTTTCTACGAGCAGTACTTC. Translation gives CASSSTSGSFYEQYF.

The V call is TRBV7-2, the J call TRBJ1-5; a possible D gene is TRBD1 (6 bases). This CDR3 has 17 amino acids. Germline V gives CDR1 SGHTA, CDR2 FQGNSA. Trimming cost V 0 bases and J 3 bases, with 15 bases left between them. CDR3 sequence: CASSLASPRGDNQPQHF. The CDR3 region has the DNA TGTGCCAGCAGCTTAGCGAGTCCCAGGGGAGACAATCAGCCCCAGCATTTT.

This sequence joins TRBV7-2 and TRBJ1-1; perhaps TRBD1 as D (6 bases). This CDR3 contains 15 residues. Germline V gene data show CDR1 as SGHTA and CDR2 as FQGNSA. V lost 5 bases to trimming and J lost 1 base, with 14 bases between them. The CDR3 reads CASSPQGQGNTEAFF. In DNA form, the CDR3 reads TGTGCCAGCAGCCCTCAGGGGCAGGGGAACACTGAAGCTTTCTTT.

In its sample, this clone was seen once. The genes are TRBV7-2 and TRBJ1-1, with 7 bases matching TRBD1. The CDR3 totals 16 residues. Germline V gene lookup returns CDR1 SGHTA and CDR2 FQGNSA. V gave up 0 bases and J gave up 2 bases; unmatched junction bases: 6. The CDR3 here is CASSLALVGGNTEAFF. The DNA for the CDR3 is TGTGCCAGCAGCTTAGCGCTGGTAGGGGGCAACACTGAAGCTTTCTTT.

V and J are TRBV3-1 (or the pseudogene TRBV3-2) and TRBJ2-4, with TRBD2 identical over 8 bases. Germline V lookup: CDR1 LGHDT, CDR2 YNNKEL (reference sequence). Trimming took 2 bases from V and 2 from J; bases not matched to a gene: 5. This CDR3 region has 16 residues. This CDR3 is CASSQQLADPKNIQYF. The CDR3 DNA reads as TGTGCCAGCAGCCAACAACTAGCGGATCCCAAAAACATTCAGTACTTC.

In regard to this clone: At one end the junction does not follow the germline gene, possibly because of a read error. The rearrangement uses TRBV3-1 (or the pseudogene TRBV3-2) and TRBJ2-7, with a possible D match to TRBD1 (5 bases). Germline lookup yields CDR1 LGHDT and CDR2 YNNKEL (reference sequence). CDR3 length: 12 amino acids. CDR3 sequence (DNA): TGTGCCAGCAGCCAAGTGGGGCACCCGAAGGACTTC. Its translation: CASSQVGHPKDF.

The V gene is TRBV6-2 or TRBV6-3, the J gene TRBJ1-5; 7 bases map to TRBD1. The CDR3 has 17 amino acids. CDR1 and CDR2 (germline): MNHEY, SVGEGT. The junction had 19 bases not matched to a gene; V was cut back by 2 bases and J by 12 bases. The CDR3 DNA sequence: TGTGCCAGCAGTTACACACGGGGCAGGGGCATCGGACAGGACCAGCATTTT. Amino acid sequence: CASSYTRGRGIGQDQHF.

The rearrangement links TRBV28 to TRBJ1-2; D not certain. V was pared by 4 bases and J by 2 bases, with 11 bases between. Germline assignment: CDR1 MDHEN and CDR2 SYDVKM. The CDR3 spans 14 residues. CDR3 loop: CASSSAGTNYGYTF. In DNA form, the CDR3 reads TGTGCCAGCAGTTCCGCGGGCACCAACTATGGCTACACCTTC.